This T cell receptor (beta chain) appears in the sequencing data of a study of shared clonotypes between healthy human individuals. The wider study: CD4 naive and CD4 memory each took three plates per donor, while CD8 naive took two and CD8 memory one.

Naive CD8 cells lacked CD45RO, underwent positive selection for CCR7 and left out terminally differentiated effector memory CD45RA+ cells. Donors comprised healthy HIV-negative adults lacking recent acute infections or vaccinations. About this clone itself: Its matching antigen is unknown.

Broader study findings: Relative to their counterparts shared across all four donors, non-shared clonotypes exhibited diminished generation probabilities.

The CDR3 is made up of 13 amino acids. The J segment lost 5 bases and the V segment lost 5 bases, leaving 6 bases of the junction unmatched. In germline, CDR1 is SQVTM, CDR2 ANQGSEA. Investigators spread the genomic DNA of each subset evenly over several immunoSEQ plates. TCRdb's table, derived via immunoSEQ multiplex PCR, lists solely in-frame clones and lacks some. The sample contains about 2.1 million clones, 85% to 95% of which appear only once. The sequence derives from a man younger than 35 in good health. Some clones in this sample may be carry-over from other donors' samples. Sequenced input: naive CD8+ T cells from PBMCs. This chain links TRBV29-1 with TRBJ2-1; 7 nucleotides agree with TRBD2. Here the CDR3 reads CSVMFLADNEQFF. The CDR3, as DNA: TGCAGCGTTATGTTTCTAGCGGACAATGAGCAGTTCTTC.